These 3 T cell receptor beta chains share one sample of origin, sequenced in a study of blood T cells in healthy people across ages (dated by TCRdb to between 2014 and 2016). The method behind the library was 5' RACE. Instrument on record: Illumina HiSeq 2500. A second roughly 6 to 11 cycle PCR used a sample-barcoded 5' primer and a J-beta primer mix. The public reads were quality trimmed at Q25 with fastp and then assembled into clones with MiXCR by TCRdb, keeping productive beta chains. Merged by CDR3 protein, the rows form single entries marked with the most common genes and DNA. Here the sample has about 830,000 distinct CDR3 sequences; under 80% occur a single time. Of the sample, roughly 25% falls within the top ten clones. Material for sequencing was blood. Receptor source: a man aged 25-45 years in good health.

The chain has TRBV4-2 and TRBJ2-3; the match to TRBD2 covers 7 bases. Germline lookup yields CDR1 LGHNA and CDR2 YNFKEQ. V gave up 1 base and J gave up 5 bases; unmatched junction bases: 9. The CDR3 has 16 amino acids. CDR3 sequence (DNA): TGTGCCAGCAGCCAAGCTCGGGGGGAGCCTGGAGATACGCAGTATTTT. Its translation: CASSQARGEPGDTQYF.

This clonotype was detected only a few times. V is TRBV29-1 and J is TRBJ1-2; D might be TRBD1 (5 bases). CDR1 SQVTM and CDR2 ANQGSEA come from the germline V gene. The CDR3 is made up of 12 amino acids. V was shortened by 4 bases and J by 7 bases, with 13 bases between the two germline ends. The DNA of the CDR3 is TGCAGCGTTGCTGAGCCTGGGGGTGGCTACACCTTC. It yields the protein CSVAEPGGGYTF. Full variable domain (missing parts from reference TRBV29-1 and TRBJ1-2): SAVISQKPSRDICQRGTSLTIQCQVDSQVTMMFWYRQQPGQSLTLIATANQGSEATYESGFVIDKFPISRPNLTFSTLTVSNMSPEDSSIYLCSVAEPGGGYTFGSGTRLTVV.

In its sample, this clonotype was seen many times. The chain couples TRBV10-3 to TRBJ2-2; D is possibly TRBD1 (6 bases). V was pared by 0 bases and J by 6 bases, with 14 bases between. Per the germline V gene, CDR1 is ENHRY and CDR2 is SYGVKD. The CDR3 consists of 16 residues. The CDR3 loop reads CAISESFQPGAGELFF. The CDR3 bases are TGTGCCATCAGTGAGTCTTTCCAGCCAGGGGCCGGGGAGCTGTTTTTT.